Below are 15 T cell receptor beta chains sequenced from a single sample in a study of blood T cell repertoires in COVID-19. The data were produced by immunoSEQ multiplex PCR, yet TCRdb's version contains in-frame clones alone and is incomplete. The repertoire includes approximately 4,000 clones, approximately 90% of them detected once, and 6% to 9% sits in the top ten. The sequencing sample was made of peripheral blood. The receptor set was obtained from a man in his forties or fifties with active COVID-19.

The gene calls are TRBV18 and TRBJ2-3; TRBD1 aligns across 7 bases. Unmatched junction bases numbered 5, after V lost 4 bases and J lost 1 base. Germline lookup yields CDR1 KGHSH and CDR2 LQKENI. The CDR3 is 15 residues long. Written as DNA, the CDR3 is TGTGCCAGCTCACTAGTAGACAGGGGCACAGATACGCAGTATTTT. Translating gives CASSLVDRGTDTQYF.

V and J are TRBV7-3 and TRBJ1-2; the match to TRBD1 covers 8 bases. The germline gives CDR1 SGHTA, CDR2 FQGTGA. The CDR3 has 13 amino acids. The V and J ends lost 5 bases and 8 bases, in that order; junction bases with no gene match: 7. Written as DNA, the CDR3 is TGTGCCAGCAGCAACCAGGGGGCTAGAGGCTACACCTTC. Its protein is CASSNQGARGYTF.

The chain carries TRBV7-3 and TRBJ2-1; 11 bases fit TRBD1. V shed 5 bases, J shed 10 bases, and the junction held 4 bases outside the gene matches. The CDR3 runs to 13 residues. Germline V gene lookup returns CDR1 SGHTA and CDR2 FQGTGA. The CDR3 reads CASSRTGGSEQFF. CDR3 coding DNA: TGTGCCAGCAGCCGGACAGGGGGCTCAGAGCAGTTCTTC.

V and J are TRBV12-5 and TRBJ1-2, with 9 nucleotides matching TRBD1. This CDR3 comprises 17 residues. The germline gives CDR1 LGHNT, CDR2 FRNRAP. J lost 5 bases, V lost 0 bases, and 10 bases had no gene match. This chain's CDR3 is CASGLVDGQGPRYGYTF. The CDR3 coding sequence is TGTGCTAGTGGTTTGGTGGACGGACAGGGGCCGAGGTATGGCTACACCTTC.

This chain connects TRBV6-6 to TRBJ1-6; tentatively, D is TRBD1 (6 bases). The V end was cut by 2 bases, the J end by 6 bases, with 11 bases between. The CDR3 extends over 15 amino acids. Per the germline V gene, CDR1 is MNHNY and CDR2 is SVGAGI (reference sequence). CDR3: CASSYRQGINSPLHF. CDR3 sequence (DNA): TGTGCCAGCAGTTACCGCCAGGGGATTAATTCACCCCTCCACTTT.

DNA of the CDR3: TGCGCCAGCAGTCAGGGGCAGGGCGGAAACTATGGCTACACCTTC. Translating it yields CASSQGQGGNYGYTF. The gene calls are TRBV4-3 and TRBJ1-2; perhaps TRBD1 as D (6 bases). This CDR3 region has 15 residues. V lost 6 bases to trimming and J lost 2 bases, with 16 bases between them. Germline CDR1 LGHNA, CDR2 YSLEER.

The chain recombines TRBV5-1 with TRBJ2-5; the D gene is possibly TRBD2 (5 bases). Germline lookup yields CDR1 SGHRS and CDR2 YFSETQ. CDR3 length equals 13 residues. The V and J ends lost 4 bases and 0 bases respectively, with 7 bases between them. CDR3 region: CASSPGDQETQYF. Here the CDR3 DNA reads TGCGCCAGCAGCCCCGGGGACCAAGAGACCCAGTACTTC.

With respect to this clone: One end of the junction does not line up with germline, which may come from a read error. J is TRBJ1-2 and V is TRBV19, with a weak D call TRBD1 (6 bases). Looked up from germline, CDR1 is LNHDA and CDR2 is SQIVND (reference sequence). The CDR3 extends over 14 amino acids. CDR3 bases: TGTGCCGGTAGCGACCCCGGGGGGCCGTATGGCTACACCTTC. It yields the protein CAGSDPGGPYGYTF.

The chain has TRBV28 and TRBJ1-5; D perhaps matches TRBD1 (6 bases). V was pared by 5 bases and J by 3 bases, with 14 bases between. The CDR3 has 15 amino acids. Germline CDR1 is MDHEN and CDR2 is SYDVKM. This CDR3 reads CASSITQGSNQPQHF. The CDR3, as DNA: TGTGCCAGCAGTATAACCCAGGGGTCCAATCAGCCCCAGCATTTT. Supplemented by reference TRBV28 and TRBJ1-5, the full variable domain reads DVKVTQSSRYLVKRTGEKVFLECVQDMDHENMFWYRQDPGLGLRLIYFSYDVKMKEKGDIPEGYSVSREKKERFSLILESASTNQTSMYLCASSITQGSNQPQHFGDGTRLSIL.

In DNA, the CDR3 is TGTGCCAGCAGCCAAGATCGGACTAGCGGGTCTCTGGGTACCTCCTACGAGCAGTACTTC. Its protein is CASSQDRTSGSLGTSYEQYF. The V gene is TRBV4-2, the J gene TRBJ2-7; 11 bases are shared with TRBD2. Trimming cost V 0 bases and J 0 bases; bases outside gene matches: 13. In germline, CDR1 is LGHNA, CDR2 YNFKEQ. CDR3 length: 20 amino acids.

This clone has a single count. The chain recombines TRBV18 with TRBJ1-5, with D possibly TRBD1 on 6 matching bases. CDR3 length: 15 amino acids. CDR1 and CDR2 (germline): KGHSH, LQKENI. Trimming stripped 3 bases from V and 6 bases from J, with 15 bases between. The CDR3 region has the DNA TGTGCCAGCTCACCGGGCAGGGGAGATCGTCAGCCCCAGCATTTT. Residues: CASSPGRGDRQPQHF.

The CDR3 DNA reads TGTGCCAGTAGTATAGAACGGACAGGGGGGTTAAACATTCAGTACTTC. It yields the protein CASSIERTGGLNIQYF. V gene TRBV19 combines with J gene TRBJ2-4; TRBD1 matches at 10 bases. Germline V gene sequence: CDR1 LNHDA, CDR2 SQIVND (reference sequence). V lost 0 bases to trimming and J lost 6 bases; unmatched junction nucleotides: 5. CDR3 size: 16 residues.

V usage is TRBV7-8 and J usage is TRBJ1-4; D possibly corresponds to TRBD1 (5 bases). There are 15 residues in the CDR3. V was trimmed by 4 bases and J by 0 bases, leaving 9 bases between them. Germline values: CDR1 SGHVS, CDR2 FQNEAQ. The CDR3 sequence: CASSSRDSTNEKLFF. CDR3 bases: TGTGCCAGCAGCTCCAGGGACTCAACTAATGAAAAACTGTTTTTT.

V gene TRBV29-1 combines with J gene TRBJ2-7, with 12 bases aligning to TRBD2. The V and J ends lost 4 bases and 6 bases, in that order; junction bases with no gene match: 4. The V gene's germline CDR1 is SQVTM and CDR2 ANQGSEA. The CDR3 length is 13 residues. The CDR3: CSVGLAGAVEQYF. The CDR3 DNA reads TGCAGCGTTGGACTAGCGGGAGCGGTCGAGCAGTACTTC.

The rearrangement joins TRBV6-2 or TRBV6-3 to TRBJ1-2, with D maybe TRBD1 (6 bases). The length of the CDR3 is 14 residues. Looked up from germline, CDR1 is MNHEY and CDR2 is SVGEGT. Trimming pared 2 bases from V and 8 bases from J, leaving 15 bases between. The CDR3 DNA reads TGTGCCAGCAGTTACGTGGGCAGGGGTGGCGGCTACACCTTC. Its protein is CASSYVGRGGGYTF.